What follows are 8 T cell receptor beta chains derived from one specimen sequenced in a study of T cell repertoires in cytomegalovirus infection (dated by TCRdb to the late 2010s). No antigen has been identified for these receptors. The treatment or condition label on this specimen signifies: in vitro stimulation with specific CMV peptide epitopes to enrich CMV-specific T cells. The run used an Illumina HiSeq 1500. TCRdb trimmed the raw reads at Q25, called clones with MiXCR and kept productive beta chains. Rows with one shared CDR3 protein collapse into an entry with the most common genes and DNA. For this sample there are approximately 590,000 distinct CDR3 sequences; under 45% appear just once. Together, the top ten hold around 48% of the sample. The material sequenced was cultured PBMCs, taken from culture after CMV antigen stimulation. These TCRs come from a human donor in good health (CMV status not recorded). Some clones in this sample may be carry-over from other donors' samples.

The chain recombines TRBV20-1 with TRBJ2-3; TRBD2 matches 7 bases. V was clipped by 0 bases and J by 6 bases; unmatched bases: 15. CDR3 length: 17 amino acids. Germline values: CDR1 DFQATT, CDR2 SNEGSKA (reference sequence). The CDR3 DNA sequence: TGCAGTGCTAGAGAGGACCAGAGCGGGGATGGATCGGATACGCAGTATTTT. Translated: CSAREDQSGDGSDTQYF.

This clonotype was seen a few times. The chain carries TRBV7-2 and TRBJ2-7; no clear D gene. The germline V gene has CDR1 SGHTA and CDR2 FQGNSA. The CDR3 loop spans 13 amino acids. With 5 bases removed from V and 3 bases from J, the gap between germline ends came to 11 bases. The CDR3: CASSHQWRYEQYF. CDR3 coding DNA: TGTGCCAGCAGCCATCAGTGGCGCTACGAGCAGTACTTC.

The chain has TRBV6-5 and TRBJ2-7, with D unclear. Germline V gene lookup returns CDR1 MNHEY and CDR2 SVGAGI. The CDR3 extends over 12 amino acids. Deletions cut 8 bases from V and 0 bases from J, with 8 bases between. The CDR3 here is CASAASSYEQYF. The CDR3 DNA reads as TGTGCCAGCGCGGCGAGCTCCTACGAGCAGTACTTC.

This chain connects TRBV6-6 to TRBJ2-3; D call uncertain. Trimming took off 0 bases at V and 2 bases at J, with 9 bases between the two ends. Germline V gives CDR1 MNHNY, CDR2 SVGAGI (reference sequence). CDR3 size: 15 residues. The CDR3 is CASSYSPDTTDTQYF. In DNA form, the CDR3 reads TGTGCCAGCAGTTACTCACCCGACACCACAGATACGCAGTATTTT.

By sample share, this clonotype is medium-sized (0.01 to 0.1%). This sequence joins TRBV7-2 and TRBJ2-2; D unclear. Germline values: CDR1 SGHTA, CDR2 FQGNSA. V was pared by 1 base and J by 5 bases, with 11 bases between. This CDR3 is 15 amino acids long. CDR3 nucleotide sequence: TGTGCCAGCAGCTTAGGTGTAATGGTTACCGGGGAGCTGTTTTTT. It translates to CASSLGVMVTGELFF.

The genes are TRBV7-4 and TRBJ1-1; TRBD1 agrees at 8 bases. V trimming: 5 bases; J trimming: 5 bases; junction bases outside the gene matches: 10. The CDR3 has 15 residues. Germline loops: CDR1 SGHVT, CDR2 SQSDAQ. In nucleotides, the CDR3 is TGTGCCAGCAGCCCTCGACAGGGGAGGGAAACTGAAGCTTTCTTT. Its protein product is CASSPRQGRETEAFF.

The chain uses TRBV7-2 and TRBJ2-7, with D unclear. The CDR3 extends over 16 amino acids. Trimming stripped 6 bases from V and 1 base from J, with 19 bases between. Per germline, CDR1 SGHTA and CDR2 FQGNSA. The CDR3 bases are TGTGCCAGCAGTACCCGGTCGGGCGGATTATCCTACGAGCAGTACTTC. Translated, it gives CASSTRSGGLSYEQYF.

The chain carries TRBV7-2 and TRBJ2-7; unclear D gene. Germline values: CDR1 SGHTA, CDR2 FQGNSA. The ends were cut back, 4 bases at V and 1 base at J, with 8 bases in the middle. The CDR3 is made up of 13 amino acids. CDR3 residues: CASSSIASYEQYF. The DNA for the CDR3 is TGTGCCAGCAGCTCGATAGCTTCCTACGAGCAGTACTTC.